A single sample gave rise to the 2 T cell receptor beta chains below, sequenced in a study of identical twins. Using its own MiXCR run on the 5' RACE reads, TCRdb lists one record per CDR3 protein. In the table there are hundreds of thousands of distinct CDR3 sequences, over 8.5% of which are singletons. The sample was also reused in another study, on yellow fever vaccine responses in identical twins.

Sequences were obtained from PBMCs. These receptors were collected from a woman aged 18-29 years in good health.

This clonotype was seen a handful of times. J is TRBJ2-2 and V is TRBV28; perhaps TRBD2 as D (6 bases). Trimming stripped 3 bases from V and 3 bases from J, with 14 bases between. The V gene's germline CDR1 is MDHEN and CDR2 SYDVKM. This CDR3 spans 16 amino acids. The DNA of the CDR3 is TGTGCCAGCAGTTTTCGGCGCGGGACCTACACCGGGGAGCTGTTTTTT. This gives the protein CASSFRRGTYTGELFF.

V and J are TRBV5-6 and TRBJ1-5; TRBD1 matches at 7 bases. Germline V CDR1 and CDR2: SGHDT, YYEEEE. With V trimmed by 2 bases and J by 6 bases, 8 bases remained unmatched. The CDR3 contains 15 residues. The CDR3 sequence: CASSFFDRAGQPQHF. Here the CDR3 DNA reads TGTGCCAGCAGCTTTTTTGACAGGGCGGGTCAGCCCCAGCATTTT.